The T cell receptor beta chain under discussion was sequenced for a study of cytomegalovirus exposure and HLA in healthy donors. Comments on this clone: Its target is unknown. One end of the junction varies from germline; a read error may be responsible.

The study, taken as a whole, reports: Earlier analysis yielded a pattern in which most TCR beta V segments were productive about 87% or about 30% of the time.

The PCR employed 60 Vbeta primers together with 13 Jbeta primers. Sequenced by immunoSEQ multiplex PCR; TCRdb stores in-frame clones only, minus some. The sample carries about 98,000 clones, 55% to 75% recorded once. Germline CDR1 is MNHEY and CDR2 is SMNVEV (reference sequence). The length of the CDR3 is 12 residues. This sequence was found in a man between 50 and 59 years old in good health and CMV-seronegative. The chain is built from TRBV27 and TRBJ2-7; 8 nucleotides agree with TRBD1. The sequencing input was PBMCs. The CDR3 spells CASSFRTGIPTF. The CDR3 DNA sequence: TGTGCCAGCAGTTTCAGGACAGGGATTCCGACTTTC.